One and the same sample provided the 24 T cell receptor beta chains below, sequenced in a study of blood T cell repertoires in COVID-19. The repertoire was sequenced with immunoSEQ multiplex PCR; TCRdb's copy has only in-frame clones and lacks some. The data contain under 350,000 clones, around 90% of them singletons. The material sequenced was PBMCs or T cells enriched from blood (not recorded which). The receptors were gathered from a man between 60 and 75 years old who had recovered from COVID-19.

The rearrangement joins TRBV7-2 to TRBJ1-5; 8 bases are shared with TRBD1. This CDR3 contains 16 residues. Losses at the gene ends were 5 bases for V and 3 bases for J; bases not matched to a gene: 9. Germline CDR1 reads SGHTA; CDR2 reads FQGNSA. The DNA of the CDR3 is TGTGCCAGCAGCGGCCAGGGGGCAGGAAACAATCAGCCCCAGCATTTT. Translated, it gives CASSGQGAGNNQPQHF.

The rearrangement joins TRBV29-1 to TRBJ2-1, with D maybe TRBD2 (6 bases). Germline V lookup: CDR1 SQVTM, CDR2 ANQGSEA. V lost 6 bases and J 3 bases, leaving 15 bases between the germline ends. CDR3 length: 14 amino acids. CDR3 sequence: CSVASESVYNEQFF. CDR3 sequence (DNA): TGCAGCGTCGCTAGCGAGTCCGTCTACAATGAGCAGTTCTTC.

This clone came up once. The V call is TRBV7-2, the J call TRBJ1-6; D possibly corresponds to TRBD1 (6 bases). Between the trimmed V and J ends, which lost 5 bases and 10 bases, there was a span of 27 bases. CDR1 SGHTA and CDR2 FQGNSA come from the germline V gene. The CDR3 totals 18 residues. The CDR3 bases are TGTGCCAGCAGCCCTCGCCCTAGAGGGGGGACTATCGGCTCACCCCTCCACTTT. Translated: CASSPRPRGGTIGSPLHF.

The chain combines TRBV3-1 (or the pseudogene TRBV3-2) with TRBJ1-1; D is possibly TRBD1 (5 bases). This CDR3 comprises 14 residues. Deletions cut 7 bases from V and 0 bases from J, with 12 bases between. Germline loops: CDR1 LGHDT, CDR2 YNNKEL (reference sequence). CDR3 loop: CASNRGQMNTEAFF. The CDR3 region has the DNA TGTGCCAGCAATAGAGGACAAATGAACACTGAAGCTTTCTTT.

The chain recombines TRBV19 with TRBJ2-7; D perhaps matches TRBD1 (6 bases). V dropped 4 bases and J dropped 3 bases, with 10 bases sitting between them. The CDR3 extends over 13 amino acids. Germline loops: CDR1 LNHDA, CDR2 SQIVND (reference sequence). CDR3 in DNA: TGTGCCAGTAGTAATTCCAGGGGCTACGAGCAGTACTTC. It specifies CASSNSRGYEQYF.

The chain links TRBV2 to TRBJ1-5, with unresolved D. V shed 6 bases and J shed 3 bases, with 6 bases lying between them. Germline CDR1 reads SNHLY; CDR2 reads FYNNEI. This CDR3 region has 12 residues. The CDR3, as DNA: TGTGCCAGCAGCGGGGACAATCAGCCCCAGCATTTT. Its protein is CASSGDNQPQHF.

This chain uses TRBV5-1 with TRBJ1-2; D is perhaps TRBD1 (6 bases). Germline CDR1 and CDR2: SGHRS and YFSETQ. The CDR3 extends over 14 amino acids. Trimming took 1 base from V and 8 from J, leaving 15 bases between them. The CDR3, as DNA: TGCGCCAGCAGCTTGTTGGCAGGGGAGGGAGGCTACACCTTC. Its protein product is CASSLLAGEGGYTF.

The chain combines TRBV14 with TRBJ1-5, with D hard to call. Trimming stripped 4 bases from V and 5 bases from J, with 9 bases between. The CDR3 consists of 13 residues. Looked up from germline, CDR1 is SGHDN and CDR2 is FVKESK. The CDR3 spells CASSRGEYQPQHF. CDR3 nucleotide sequence: TGTGCCAGCAGCCGCGGGGAATATCAGCCCCAGCATTTT.

The chain carries TRBV7-2 and TRBJ2-1, with a tentative D call TRBD2 (5 bases). This CDR3 is 16 amino acids long. The ends were cut back, 4 bases at V and 0 bases at J, with 13 bases in the middle. Per the germline V gene, CDR1 is SGHTA and CDR2 is FQGNSA. CDR3 sequence reads: CASSSFGGLSYNEQFF. DNA for the CDR3: TGTGCCAGCAGCTCATTCGGCGGACTCTCCTACAATGAGCAGTTCTTC. Full variable domain (missing parts from reference TRBV7-2 and TRBJ2-1): GAGVSQSPSNKVTEKGKDVELRCDPISGHTALYWYRQSLGQGLEFLIYFQGNSAPDKSGLPSDRFSAERTGGSVSTLTIQRTQQEDSAVYLCASSSFGGLSYNEQFFGPGTRLTVL.

V gene TRBV12-3 or TRBV12-4 combines with J gene TRBJ2-1; 9 positions match TRBD1. V was pared by 7 bases and J by 15 bases, with 7 bases of the junction left unmatched. The CDR3 has 11 residues. CDR3 region: CASNLGTGLFF. The CDR3, as DNA: TGTGCCAGCAACCTCGGGACAGGGCTGTTCTTC.

The CDR3 spells CASNQGARNQPQHF. The CDR3 nucleotides read TGTGCCAGCAATCAGGGGGCTAGGAATCAGCCCCAGCATTTT. The chain recombines TRBV2 with TRBJ1-5; 8 nucleotides agree with TRBD1. Germline CDR1 is SNHLY and CDR2 is FYNNEI. This CDR3 spans 14 amino acids. The trim removed 7 bases at V and 4 bases at J, leaving 6 bases unmatched. Combining the CDR3 with reference TRBV2 and TRBJ1-5 gives the whole variable domain EPEVTQTPSHQVTQMGQEVILRCVPISNHLYFYWYRQILGQKVEFLVSFYNNEISEKSEIFDDQFSVERPDGSNFTLKIRSTKLEDSAMYFCASNQGARNQPQHFGDGTRLSIL.

The gene calls are TRBV5-1 and TRBJ1-2; 8 bases map to TRBD1. This CDR3 has 13 residues. V lost 2 bases, J lost 7 bases, and 4 bases stayed unmatched. Germline V gene sequence: CDR1 SGHRS, CDR2 YFSETQ. This CDR3 is CASSFTGGPGYTF. CDR3 DNA: TGCGCCAGCAGCTTTACAGGGGGGCCTGGCTACACCTTC.

V and J are TRBV7-9 and TRBJ2-7; D unresolved. CDR3 length equals 14 residues. The V and J ends lost 1 base and 6 bases respectively, with 13 bases between them. Germline CDR1 is SEHNR and CDR2 is FQNEAQ (reference sequence). The DNA of the CDR3 is TGTGCCAGCAGCTTAGAGCACCCCCCGCGCGAGCAGTACTTC. This gives the protein CASSLEHPPREQYF.

This chain joins TRBV12-5 and TRBJ1-1; perhaps TRBD1 as D (6 bases). Deletions cut 2 bases from V and 1 base from J, with 14 bases between. The CDR3 sequence is 16 residues long. The V gene's germline CDR1 is LGHNT and CDR2 FRNRAP. The CDR3 coding sequence is TGTGCTAGTGGTTTGAGTGGGGGCGCGAGGAACACTGAAGCTTTCTTT. Encoded protein: CASGLSGGARNTEAFF.

The CDR3 loop reads CASSQSTGGSSYNEQFF. CDR3 nucleotide sequence: TGCGCCAGCAGCCAATCAACGGGGGGTTCCTCCTACAATGAGCAGTTCTTC. This chain joins TRBV4-1 and TRBJ2-1; 7 nucleotides align to TRBD2. Germline-derived CDR1 and CDR2 are MGHRA and YSYEKL. This CDR3 has 17 amino acids. J gave up 0 bases and V 2 bases, and 7 bases lay outside the gene matches.

The V gene is TRBV6-5, the J gene TRBJ1-1, with TRBD1 as a possible D gene (5 bases). V gave up 10 bases and J gave up 2 bases, with 11 bases separating them. This CDR3 has 12 residues. The germline V gene has CDR1 MNHEY and CDR2 SVGAGI. The CDR3 reads CATRGGNTEAFF. The CDR3 DNA sequence: TGTGCCACCCGGGGGGGAAACACTGAAGCTTTCTTT.

The rearrangement joins TRBV9 to TRBJ1-3; a possible D gene is TRBD1 (6 bases). V was shortened by 4 bases and J by 3 bases, with 20 bases between the two germline ends. Germline assignment: CDR1 SGDLS and CDR2 YYNGEE. CDR3 length equals 17 residues. The CDR3 region is CASSTPPGGLGGNTIYF. CDR3 nucleotide sequence: TGTGCCAGCAGCACTCCCCCGGGGGGGCTCGGTGGAAACACCATATATTTT.

This clone was counted a few times. The chain recombines TRBV4-3 with TRBJ1-6, with 9 positions matching TRBD1. Germline trimming cut 3 bases from V and 9 bases from J; bases unmatched to any gene: 6. The CDR3 is 15 residues long. CDR1 is LGHNA and CDR2 is YSLEER in the germline V gene. DNA for the CDR3: TGCGCCAGCAGCCAGAAACAGGGGGCTGGTTCACCCCTCCACTTT. Translation: CASSQKQGAGSPLHF.

This chain links TRBV7-9 with TRBJ1-1; possible D gene TRBD1, 6 bases. Trimming pared 1 base from V and 4 bases from J, leaving 13 bases between. This CDR3 comprises 15 residues. The germline V gene encodes CDR1 SEHNR and CDR2 FQNEAQ (reference sequence). The CDR3 protein is CASSLVKQGVTEAFF. The CDR3, as DNA: TGTGCCAGCAGCTTAGTAAAACAGGGCGTCACTGAAGCTTTCTTT.

The J gene is TRBJ2-2, the V gene TRBV4-3; perhaps TRBD1 as D (6 bases). The CDR3 is 14 residues long. CDR1 LGHNA and CDR2 YSLEER come from the germline V gene. V was cut by 2 bases and J by 7 bases, with 11 bases left in between. The CDR3 sequence: CASSQLQGNGELFF. Written as DNA, the CDR3 is TGCGCCAGCAGCCAACTACAGGGAAACGGGGAGCTGTTTTTT.

This clone showed up just once. The chain carries TRBV5-4 and TRBJ2-5; the D is unclear. This CDR3 is built from 15 residues. Trimming took off 2 bases at V and 1 base at J, with 12 bases between the two ends. Germline V CDR1 and CDR2: SGHNT, YYREEE (reference sequence). The CDR3 is CASSLRVGFQETQYF. The CDR3 nucleotides are TGTGCCAGCAGCTTACGCGTCGGTTTCCAAGAGACCCAGTACTTC.

The chain is built from TRBV7-2 and TRBJ2-7; 11 nucleotides align to TRBD2. Trimming at V came to 5 bases and at J to 2 bases, leaving 5 bases not matched to a gene. The CDR3 sequence is 15 residues long. The germline gives CDR1 SGHTA, CDR2 FQGNSA. The DNA for the CDR3 is TGTGCCAGCAGCAACGGACTAGCGGGTGCCTACGAGCAGTACTTC. It specifies CASSNGLAGAYEQYF.

V and J are TRBV2 and TRBJ1-1; D unresolved. This CDR3 spans 13 amino acids. Looked up from germline, CDR1 is SNHLY and CDR2 is FYNNEI. Trimming removed 10 bases at V and 4 bases at J, with 16 bases between. CDR3 sequence: CATSRKVRTEAFF. CDR3 coding DNA: TGTGCCACCTCCAGGAAGGTCCGCACTGAAGCTTTCTTT.

The table lists this clone with a count of one. The genes are TRBV9 and TRBJ2-3, with TRBD2 matching 8 bases. With V trimmed by 4 bases and J by 1 base, 5 bases remained unmatched. The CDR3 totals 15 residues. Germline V gene lookup returns CDR1 SGDLS and CDR2 YYNGEE. The CDR3 DNA follows: TGTGCCAGCAGCCCTAATAGCGGGGGCACAGATACGCAGTATTTT. Protein sequence: CASSPNSGGTDTQYF.